This T cell receptor beta chain was captured in a study of neurological immune-mediated disorders. A word on this clonotype: Its target is not known. Compared with germline, one end of the junction differs, possibly owing to a read error.

This CDR3 has 11 residues. The output of every sequencing run exceeded 180 million TCR-beta sequences, derived from 15-18 subjects. TCRdb independently ran MiXCR on the 5' RACE reads; one entry per CDR3 protein. This sample has 53,000 or so distinct CDR3 sequences; 7% to 10% occur once, and the top ten carry about 2%. Broader study findings: The level of TCR clonal expansion was highest in patients with HTLV-1-associated myelopathy and lowest in multiple sclerosis, where it fell below the level seen in healthy controls.

Time point meaning: longitudinal time-point 3. In Maryland, USA, blood bank volunteers were the healthy controls. Source material was 2 million unsorted PBMCs, stored at -80 °C in RNAlater. The chain employs TRBV12-3 or TRBV12-4 and TRBJ2-2; perhaps TRBD1 as D (5 bases). The sequence was obtained from a woman between 40 and 50 years old in good health. The sequenced sample was PBMCs. CDR3 nucleotides: TGTGCCAGCAGTTTATTTGGGGCGCCGCTTTTT. Its protein product is CASSLFGAPLF.